This T cell receptor (beta chain) was observed in a study of CD8+ T cells in alopecia areata. About the research overall: Affected scalp percentage gauged treated patients' severity. Study-level findings and limits: In lesional scalp, particularly from alopecia totalis/universalis, clonality was higher than in normal scalp. TCR sharing across patients was less clear than in mice, possibly HLA-related.

This CDR3 contains 13 residues. Germline CDR1 ENHRY, CDR2 SYGVKD. V lost 5 bases, J lost 2 bases, and 9 bases lay in between. Investigators isolated RNA and reverse transcribed it into cDNA to act as the sequencing template. Assay: immunoSEQ multiplex PCR; the TCRdb copy retains only in-frame clones and omits some. Seen here are 150,000 to 200,000 clones, 40% to 65% observed once, and the top ten hold 10% to 13%. Concerning this clone: No antigen is known for it.

Noted treatment: oral pan-JAK inhibitor, 5-10 mg twice daily. PBMC-derived CD4+ and CD8+ T cells were sorted. The sequence was collected from a human donor with alopecia areata. The chain has TRBV10-3 and TRBJ1-1, with D hard to call. The specimen comprised CD8+ T cells sorted from blood, sampled at week 24, from a patient treated with tofacitinib. CDR3: CAISSPGNTEAFF. As DNA, the CDR3 is TGTGCCATCAGTTCTCCAGGTAACACTGAAGCTTTCTTT.